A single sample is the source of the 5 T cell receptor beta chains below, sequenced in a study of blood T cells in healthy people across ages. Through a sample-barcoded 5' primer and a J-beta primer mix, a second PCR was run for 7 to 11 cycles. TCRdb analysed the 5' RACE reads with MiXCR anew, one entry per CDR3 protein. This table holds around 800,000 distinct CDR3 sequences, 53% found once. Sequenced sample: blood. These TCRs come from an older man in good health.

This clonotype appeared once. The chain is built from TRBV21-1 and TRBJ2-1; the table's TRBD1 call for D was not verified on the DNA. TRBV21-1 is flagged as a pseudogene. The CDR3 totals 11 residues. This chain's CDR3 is CAGARGNEQFF. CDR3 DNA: TGTGCCGGGGCTCGGGGCAATGAGCAGTTCTTC.

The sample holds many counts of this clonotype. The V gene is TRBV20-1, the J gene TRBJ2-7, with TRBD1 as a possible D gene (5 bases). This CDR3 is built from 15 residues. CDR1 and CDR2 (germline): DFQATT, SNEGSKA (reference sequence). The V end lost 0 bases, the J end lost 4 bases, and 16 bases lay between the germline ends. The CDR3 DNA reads TGCAGTGCTAGAGACCGTGGGGCAGGGATTTACGAGCAGTACTTC. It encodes CSARDRGAGIYEQYF.

The DNA of the CDR3 is TGTGCCAGCAGCTCCCAACCTTTAGAGACCCAGTACTTC. This gives the protein CASSSQPLETQYF. The V and J genes are TRBV7-3 and TRBJ2-5; the D is unclear. Germline CDR1 is SGHTA and CDR2 is FQGTGA. The CDR3 has 13 amino acids. V lost 4 bases and J lost 4, with 10 bases in between.

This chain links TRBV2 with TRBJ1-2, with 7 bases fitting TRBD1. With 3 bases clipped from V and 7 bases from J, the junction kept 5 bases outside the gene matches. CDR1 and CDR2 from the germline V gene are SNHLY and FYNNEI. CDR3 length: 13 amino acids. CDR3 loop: CASSERGQGGYTF. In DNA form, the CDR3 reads TGTGCCAGCAGTGAGAGGGGGCAGGGTGGCTACACCTTC.

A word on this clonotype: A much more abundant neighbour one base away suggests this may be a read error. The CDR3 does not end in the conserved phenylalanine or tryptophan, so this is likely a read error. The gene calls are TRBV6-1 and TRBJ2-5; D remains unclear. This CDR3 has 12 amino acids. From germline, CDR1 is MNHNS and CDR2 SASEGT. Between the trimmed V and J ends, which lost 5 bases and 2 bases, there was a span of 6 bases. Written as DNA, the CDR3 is TGTGCCAGCAGTCAGAAGCAAGAGACCCAGTACTTA. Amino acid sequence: CASSQKQETQYL.